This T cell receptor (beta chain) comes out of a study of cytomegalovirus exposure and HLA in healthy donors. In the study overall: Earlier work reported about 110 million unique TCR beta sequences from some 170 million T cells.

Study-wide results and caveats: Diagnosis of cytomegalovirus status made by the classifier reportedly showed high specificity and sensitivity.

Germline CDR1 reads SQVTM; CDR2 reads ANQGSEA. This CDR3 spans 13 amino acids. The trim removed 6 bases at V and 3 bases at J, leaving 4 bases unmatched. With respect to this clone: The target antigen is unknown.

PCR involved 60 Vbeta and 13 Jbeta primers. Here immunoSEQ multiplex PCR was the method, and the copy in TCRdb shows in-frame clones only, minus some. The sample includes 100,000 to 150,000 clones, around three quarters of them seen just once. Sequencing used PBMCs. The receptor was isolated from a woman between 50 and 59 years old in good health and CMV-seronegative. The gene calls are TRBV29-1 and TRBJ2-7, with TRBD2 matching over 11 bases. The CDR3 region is CSVPGLADYEQYF. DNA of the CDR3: TGCAGCGTACCGGGACTAGCGGACTACGAGCAGTACTTC.